The 11 T cell receptor beta chains given below trace back to one sample, sequenced in a study of shared clonotypes between healthy human individuals. Profiled with immunoSEQ multiplex PCR; TCRdb holds only in-frame clones, not every one. The sample has 2.5 million or so clones, approximately 92% seen once; the top ten hold 0.11% to 0.15%. Sequences were obtained from naive CD4+ T cells sorted from blood. Subset defined: CD45RA+ positively selected. These receptors came from a man aged 18 to 30 in good health.

The chain links TRBV7-9 to TRBJ2-5; 8 positions agree with TRBD1. Looked up from germline, CDR1 is SEHNR and CDR2 is FQNEAQ (reference sequence). With 10 bases clipped from V and 5 bases from J, the junction kept 9 bases outside the gene matches. The CDR3 sequence is 13 residues long. In DNA, the CDR3 is TGTGCCATTTCGGACAGGGCCAGGGAGACCCAGTACTTC. It codes for CAISDRARETQYF.

V is TRBV28 and J is TRBJ2-5; 8 bases match TRBD1. The CDR3 covers 15 residues. V was pared by 3 bases and J by 4 bases, with 7 bases of the junction left unmatched. Germline CDR1 and CDR2: MDHEN and SYDVKM. As DNA, the CDR3 is TGTGCCAGCAGTTTCGGACAGGGAAGAGGAGAGACCCAGTACTTC. Amino acid sequence: CASSFGQGRGETQYF.

This clone appeared once. The chain employs TRBV25-1 and TRBJ2-2, with D unclear. Trimming pared 6 bases from V and 5 bases from J, leaving 13 bases between. CDR3 length: 14 amino acids. CDR1 and CDR2 from the germline V gene are MGHDK and SYGVNS. CDR3 DNA sequence: TGTGCCAGCAGGCCCGGAGTGAAAACCGGGGAGCTGTTTTTT. This translates into CASRPGVKTGELFF.

This clone was picked up one time. This sequence joins TRBV18 and TRBJ1-6; D call uncertain. V was cut by 3 bases and J by 8 bases, with 5 bases left in between. The CDR3 consists of 12 residues. CDR1 and CDR2 (germline): KGHSH, LQKENI. The CDR3 coding sequence is TGTGCCAGCTCACCCACCGATTCACCCCTCCACTTT. It specifies CASSPTDSPLHF.

On this clone: Other DNA sequences from this sample encode an identical CDR3 as well. V usage is TRBV6-5 and J usage is TRBJ2-7; D may be TRBD2 (5 bases). Germline loops: CDR1 MNHEY, CDR2 SVGAGI. This CDR3 is 15 amino acids long. V was trimmed by 0 bases and J by 4 bases, leaving 13 bases between them. This CDR3 reads CASSYSEAGPYEQYF. CDR3 in DNA: TGTGCCAGCAGTTACTCGGAGGCAGGACCTTACGAGCAGTACTTC.

The chain employs TRBV7-2 and TRBJ2-2, with 7 bases matching TRBD1. J lost 6 bases, V lost 4 bases, and 5 bases had no gene match. The CDR3 loop spans 14 amino acids. CDR1 and CDR2 from the germline V gene are SGHTA and FQGNSA. DNA of the CDR3: TGTGCCAGCAGCTCTGGGACAGTTCCCGGGGAGCTGTTTTTT. Translated, it gives CASSSGTVPGELFF.

The J gene is TRBJ2-1, the V gene TRBV2; no clear D gene. Germline V gene sequence: CDR1 SNHLY, CDR2 FYNNEI. V was shortened by 10 bases and J by 7 bases, with 14 bases between the two germline ends. This CDR3 is 12 amino acids long. The CDR3 bases are TGTGCCACGTCCCGAGAACGAAATGAGCAGTTCTTC. Its translation is CATSRERNEQFF.

V is TRBV30 and J is TRBJ1-4; D gene uncertain. The CDR3 loop spans 12 amino acids. Trimming removed 2 bases from V and 4 bases from J, with 5 bases in between. In germline, CDR1 is GTSNPN, CDR2 SVGIG (reference sequence). This chain's CDR3 is CAWSPFNEKLFF. The CDR3 nucleotides read TGTGCCTGGAGTCCCTTTAATGAAAAACTGTTTTTT.

The genes are TRBV5-5 and TRBJ2-7, with TRBD1 matching 7 bases. The CDR3 loop spans 15 amino acids. The germline V gene encodes CDR1 SGHKS and CDR2 YYEKEE (reference sequence). V trimming: 0 bases; J trimming: 1 base; junction bases outside the gene matches: 4. This chain's CDR3 is CASSLGRGSSYEQYF. In nucleotides, the CDR3 is TGTGCCAGCAGCTTGGGCAGGGGGAGTTCCTACGAGCAGTACTTC.

CDR3 sequence: CASSPTSGTDNEQFF. The DNA of the CDR3 is TGTGCCAGCTCACCAACTAGCGGAACCGACAATGAGCAGTTCTTC. V is TRBV18 and J is TRBJ2-1; 8 nucleotides line up with TRBD2. CDR3 length: 15 residues. Germline values: CDR1 KGHSH, CDR2 LQKENI. Losses at the gene ends were 2 bases for V and 5 bases for J; bases not matched to a gene: 5.

V gene TRBV4-1 combines with J gene TRBJ2-3, with 8 bases identical to TRBD2. J was trimmed by 4 bases and V by 1 base; bases with no gene match: 7. CDR1 is MGHRA and CDR2 is YSYEKL in the germline V gene. The CDR3 is made up of 16 amino acids. The chain's CDR3 is CASSQGAGGSSDTQYF. In nucleotides, the CDR3 is TGCGCCAGCAGCCAAGGCGCGGGAGGTTCCTCAGATACGCAGTATTTT.